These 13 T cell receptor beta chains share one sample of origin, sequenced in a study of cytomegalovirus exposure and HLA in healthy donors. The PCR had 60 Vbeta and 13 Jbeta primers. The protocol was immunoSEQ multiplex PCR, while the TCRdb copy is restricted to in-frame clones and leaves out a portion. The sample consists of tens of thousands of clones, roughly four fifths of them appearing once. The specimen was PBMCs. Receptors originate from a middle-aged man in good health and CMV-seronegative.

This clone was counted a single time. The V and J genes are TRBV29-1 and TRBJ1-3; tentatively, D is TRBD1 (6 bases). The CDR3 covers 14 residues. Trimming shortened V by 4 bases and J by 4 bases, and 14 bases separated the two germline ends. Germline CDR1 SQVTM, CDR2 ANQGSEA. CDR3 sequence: CSVGTGQHGNTIYF. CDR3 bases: TGCAGCGTTGGTACAGGGCAACACGGAAACACCATATATTTT.

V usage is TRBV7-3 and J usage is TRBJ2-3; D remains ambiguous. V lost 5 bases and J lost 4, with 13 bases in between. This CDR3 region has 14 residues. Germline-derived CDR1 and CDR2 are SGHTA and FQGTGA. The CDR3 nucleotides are TGTGCCAGCAGCGCACGACTTAGGTCAGATACGCAGTATTTT. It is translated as CASSARLRSDTQYF.

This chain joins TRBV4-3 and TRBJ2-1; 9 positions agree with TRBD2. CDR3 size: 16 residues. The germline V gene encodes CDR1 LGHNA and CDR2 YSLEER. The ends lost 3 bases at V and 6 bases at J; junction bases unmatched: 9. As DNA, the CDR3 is TGCGCCAGCAGCCAGGACTTCAGCGGGGGGTTCAATGAGCAGTTCTTC. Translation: CASSQDFSGGFNEQFF.

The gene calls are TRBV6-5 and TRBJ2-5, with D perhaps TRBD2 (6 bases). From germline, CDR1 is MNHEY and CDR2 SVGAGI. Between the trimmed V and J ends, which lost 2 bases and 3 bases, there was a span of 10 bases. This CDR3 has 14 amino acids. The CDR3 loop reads CASSYSGGKETQYF. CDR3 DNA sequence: TGTGCCAGCAGTTACAGCGGAGGGAAAGAGACCCAGTACTTC.

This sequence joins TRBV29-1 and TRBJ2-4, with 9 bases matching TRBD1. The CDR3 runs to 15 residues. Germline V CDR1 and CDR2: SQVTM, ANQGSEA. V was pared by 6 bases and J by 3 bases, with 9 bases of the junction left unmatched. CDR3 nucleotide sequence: TGCAGCGTCGAATTAAGACAGGGGGGCAAAAACATTCAGTACTTC. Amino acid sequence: CSVELRQGGKNIQYF.

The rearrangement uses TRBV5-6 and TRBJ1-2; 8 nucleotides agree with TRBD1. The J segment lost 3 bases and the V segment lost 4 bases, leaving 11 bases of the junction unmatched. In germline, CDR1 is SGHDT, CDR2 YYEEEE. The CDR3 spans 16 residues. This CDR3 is CASSGAGTGDYYGYTF. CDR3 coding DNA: TGTGCCAGCAGCGGCGCCGGGACAGGAGATTACTATGGCTACACCTTC.

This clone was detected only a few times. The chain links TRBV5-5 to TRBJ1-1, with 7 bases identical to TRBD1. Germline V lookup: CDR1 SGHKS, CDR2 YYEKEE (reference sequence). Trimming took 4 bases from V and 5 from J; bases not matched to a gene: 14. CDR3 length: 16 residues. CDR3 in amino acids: CASSRTGFTPGTEAFF. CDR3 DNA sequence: TGTGCCAGCAGCCGGACAGGTTTCACCCCGGGGACTGAAGCTTTCTTT.

The CDR3 DNA follows: TGTGCCAGCAGTGGACAGGGGTCCCTACCGGGGCACGAGCAGTACTTC. It yields the protein CASSGQGSLPGHEQYF. The chain is built from TRBV2 and TRBJ2-7; 8 positions match TRBD1. Trimming removed 4 bases from V and 5 bases from J; junction bases left unmatched: 13. Germline lookup yields CDR1 SNHLY and CDR2 FYNNEI. The CDR3 has 16 amino acids. The full variable domain, rest sourced from reference TRBV2 and TRBJ2-7, is EPEVTQTPSHQVTQMGQEVILRCVPISNHLYFYWYRQILGQKVEFLVSFYNNEISEKSEIFDDQFSVERPDGSNFTLKIRSTKLEDSAMYFCASSGQGSLPGHEQYFGPGTRLTVT.

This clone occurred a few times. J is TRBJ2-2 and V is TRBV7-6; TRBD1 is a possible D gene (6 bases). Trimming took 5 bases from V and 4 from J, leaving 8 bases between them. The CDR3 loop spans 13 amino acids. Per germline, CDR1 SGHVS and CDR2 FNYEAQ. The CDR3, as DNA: TGTGCCAGCAGCGAACAGGGCACCGGGGAGCTGTTTTTT. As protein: CASSEQGTGELFF.

DNA of the CDR3: TGTGCCAGCAGCTTAGGTACGAGCGAAGATTTCTCCTATAATTCACCCCTCCACTTT. Its translation is CASSLGTSEDFSYNSPLHF. The rearrangement joins TRBV7-2 to TRBJ1-6; D remains ambiguous. With 1 base removed from V and 0 bases from J, the gap between germline ends came to 16 bases. Germline CDR1 reads SGHTA; CDR2 reads FQGNSA. The CDR3 runs to 19 residues. The full variable domain, in which reference TRBV7-2 and TRBJ1-6 provide the parts outside the CDR3, is GAGVSQSPSNKVTEKGKDVELRCDPISGHTALYWYRQSLGQGLEFLIYFQGNSAPDKSGLPSDRFSAERTGGSVSTLTIQRTQQEDSAVYLCASSLGTSEDFSYNSPLHFGNGTRLTVT.

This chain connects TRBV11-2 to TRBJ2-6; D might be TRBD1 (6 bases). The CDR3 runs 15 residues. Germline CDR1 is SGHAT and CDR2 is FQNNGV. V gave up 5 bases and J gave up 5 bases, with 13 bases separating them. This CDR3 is CASSPPGARANVLTF. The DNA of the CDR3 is TGTGCCAGCAGCCCGCCAGGGGCAAGGGCCAACGTCCTGACTTTC.

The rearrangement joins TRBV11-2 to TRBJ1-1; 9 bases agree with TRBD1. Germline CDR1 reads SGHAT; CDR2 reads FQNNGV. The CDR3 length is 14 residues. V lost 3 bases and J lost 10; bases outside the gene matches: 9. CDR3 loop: CASSFQPGQGRAFF. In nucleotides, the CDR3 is TGTGCCAGCAGCTTCCAACCGGGACAGGGTAGAGCTTTCTTT. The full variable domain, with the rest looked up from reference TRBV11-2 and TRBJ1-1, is EAGVAQSPRYKIIEKRQSVAFWCNPISGHATLYWYQQILGQGPKLLIQFQNNGVVDDSQLPKDRFSAERLKGVDSTLKIQPAKLEDSAVYLCASSFQPGQGRAFFGQGTRLTVV.

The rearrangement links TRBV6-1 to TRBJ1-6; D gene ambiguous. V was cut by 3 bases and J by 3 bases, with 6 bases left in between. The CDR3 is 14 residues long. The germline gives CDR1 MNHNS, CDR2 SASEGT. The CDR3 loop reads CASSDGVYNSPLHF. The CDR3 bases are TGTGCCAGCAGTGACGGGGTCTATAATTCACCCCTCCACTTT.